These 30 T cell receptor beta chains share one sample of origin, sequenced in a study of T-cell memory formation after mild COVID-19. TCRdb ran MiXCR on the 5' RACE reads and lists one entry per CDR3 protein. The table has roughly 620,000 distinct CDR3 sequences, about a sixth seen once; the top ten hold approximately 12%. Sequencing used PBMCs or a T cell subset sorted from them (not recorded which). These receptor sequences come from an adult woman who had mild COVID-19 (a few samples of this study predate the infection). Cell type and time point are not known.

This clonotype was observed a few times. This chain connects TRBV20-1 to TRBJ2-2, with unresolved D. Per the germline V gene, CDR1 is DFQATT and CDR2 is SNEGSKA (reference sequence). The CDR3 length is 15 residues. V lost 5 bases and J lost 1, with 14 bases in between. DNA for the CDR3: TGCAGTGCTGCGGCGCCTAGTAAGAACACCGGGGAGCTGTTTTTT. This codes for CSAAAPSKNTGELFF.

This clonotype came up a few times. The chain recombines TRBV9 with TRBJ2-3; no reliable D call. The CDR3 length is 15 residues. Per germline, CDR1 SGDLS and CDR2 YYNGEE. V gave up 0 bases and J gave up 0 bases, with 8 bases separating them. The CDR3 coding sequence is TGTGCCAGCAGCGTAGCCTGGGAAAGCACAGATACGCAGTATTTT. It yields the protein CASSVAWESTDTQYF. Full variable domain (remainder filled in from reference TRBV9 and TRBJ2-3): DSGVTQTPKHLITATGQRVTLRCSPRSGDLSVYWYQQSLDQGLQFLIQYYNGEERAKGNILERFSAQQFPDLHSELNLSSLELGDSALYFCASSVAWESTDTQYFGPGTRLTVL.

Concerning this clonotype itself: A much larger clone sits a single nucleotide away, making a read error possible. The CDR3: CASSAGSGELFF. CDR3 DNA sequence: TGTGCCAGCAGCGCAGGGTCCGGGGAGCTGTTTTTT. V usage is TRBV5-6 and J usage is TRBJ2-2; D possibly corresponds to TRBD1 (5 bases). V was pared by 4 bases and J by 6 bases, with 7 bases between. CDR1 and CDR2 (germline): SGHDT, YYEEEE. The CDR3 totals 12 residues.

This clonotype showed up just a few times. The chain joins TRBV5-8 to TRBJ2-1; TRBD1 matches 9 bases. V shed 2 bases and J 5 bases; nucleotides not matched to a gene: 5. The CDR3 totals 15 residues. The germline gives CDR1 SGHTS, CDR2 YDEGEE. This chain's CDR3 is CASSFGDRDHNEQFF. The CDR3 bases are TGTGCCAGCAGCTTTGGGGACAGGGACCACAATGAGCAGTTCTTC.

There are a few counts of this clonotype. The rearrangement uses TRBV7-6 and TRBJ2-1; TRBD1 agrees at 8 bases. This CDR3 has 15 amino acids. With V trimmed by 7 bases and J by 4 bases, 9 bases remained unmatched. Looked up from germline, CDR1 is SGHVS and CDR2 is FNYEAQ. CDR3: CASTSGQGFYNEQFF. The CDR3 DNA is TGTGCCAGCACCAGCGGACAGGGCTTTTACAATGAGCAGTTCTTC. Full variable domain (outside the CDR3, taken from reference TRBV7-6 and TRBJ2-1): GAGVSQSPRYKVTKRGQDVALRCDPISGHVSLYWYRQALGQGPEFLTYFNYEAQQDKSGLPNDRFSAERPEGSISTLTIQRTEQRDSAMYRCASTSGQGFYNEQFFGPGTRLTVL.

There are a few counts of this clonotype. The J gene is TRBJ2-2, the V gene TRBV7-3, with D perhaps TRBD1 or TRBD2 (6 bases each). The CDR3 length is 16 residues. V was clipped by 5 bases and J by 5 bases, with 18 bases between them. CDR1 is SGHTA, CDR2 FQGTGA, per germline. The CDR3 DNA reads as TGTGCCAGCAGCCGGATACCCGGGGGCGGAACCGGGGAGCTGTTTTTT. It yields the protein CASSRIPGGGTGELFF.

In its sample, this clonotype was seen many times. The genes are TRBV12-3 or TRBV12-4 and TRBJ2-7; D not certain. Trimming left V 5 bases short and J 4 bases short, with 9 bases between. CDR3 size: 12 residues. DNA for the CDR3: TGTGCCAGCAGTGAGATCGGGTACGAGCAGTACTTC. This sequence encodes CASSEIGYEQYF.

This clonotype has just a few counts. This sequence joins TRBV20-1 and TRBJ2-7; 9 bases are a match to TRBD1. Trimming took 1 base from V and 2 from J; bases not matched to a gene: 6. CDR3 length: 15 residues. The germline CDR1 and CDR2 sequences are DFQATT and SNEGSKA (reference sequence). In nucleotides, the CDR3 is TGCAGTGCTAGAGTCTCCTGGACAGGGGCCTACGAGCAGTACTTC. Translated, it gives CSARVSWTGAYEQYF.

This clonotype has more than one count but fewer than ten. The gene calls are TRBV19 and TRBJ1-2, with TRBD1 as a possible D gene (5 bases). The V and J ends lost 6 bases and 4 bases respectively, with 18 bases between them. Germline CDR1 and CDR2: LNHDA and SQIVND (reference sequence). CDR3 length equals 15 residues. Here the CDR3 DNA reads TGTGCCAGTAGCGACGCCGGGACGGCACGCTATGGCTACACCTTC. Translating gives CASSDAGTARYGYTF.

The V gene is TRBV2, the J gene TRBJ2-7; 12 bases fit TRBD2. Germline values: CDR1 SNHLY, CDR2 FYNNEI. The CDR3 is 13 residues long. Trimming took 8 bases from V and 3 from J; bases not matched to a gene: 2. In DNA form, the CDR3 reads TGTGCCAGCCTACTAGCGGGAGGCTACGAGCAGTACTTC. Translating gives CASLLAGGYEQYF.

This clonotype was observed once. The J gene is TRBJ1-6, the V gene TRBV11-2; TRBD1 aligns across 8 bases. This CDR3 is built from 18 residues. V shed 5 bases and J 6 bases; nucleotides not matched to a gene: 15. The germline V gene encodes CDR1 SGHAT and CDR2 FQNNGV. This chain's CDR3 is CASSLAPATGDLNSPLHF. For the CDR3, the DNA is TGTGCCAGCAGCCTAGCCCCGGCGACAGGGGACCTTAATTCACCCCTCCACTTT.

The rearrangement uses TRBV6-1 and TRBJ1-2; D possibly corresponds to TRBD1 (6 bases). The germline V gene has CDR1 MNHNS and CDR2 SASEGT. The CDR3 is 14 amino acids. The V end lost 1 base, the J end lost 8 bases, and 14 bases lay between the germline ends. The CDR3 sequence is CASSEVWGAGGYTF. CDR3 DNA sequence: TGTGCCAGCAGTGAAGTTTGGGGGGCGGGAGGCTACACCTTC.

In this sample, this clonotype turned up a few times. The V gene is TRBV7-8, the J gene TRBJ2-3; the match to TRBD2 covers 10 bases. Looked up from germline, CDR1 is SGHVS and CDR2 is FQNEAQ. Trimming removed 4 bases from V and 6 bases from J; junction bases left unmatched: 13. The CDR3 extends over 17 amino acids. The CDR3 loop reads CASSWGVEREGRDTQYF. The CDR3 coding sequence is TGTGCCAGCAGCTGGGGGGTTGAGCGGGAGGGTCGGGATACGCAGTATTTT.

This clonotype has a handful of counts. The CDR3, as DNA: TGCGCCAGCAGCCAAGAGTTACTAGCGGAGCAGTTCTTC. This codes for CASSQELLAEQFF. The chain uses TRBV4-3 and TRBJ2-1; TRBD2 matches at 7 bases. CDR1 is LGHNA and CDR2 is YSLEER in the germline V gene. This CDR3 has 13 residues. V shed 0 bases and J 10 bases; nucleotides not matched to a gene: 3.

The chain employs TRBV6-1 and TRBJ2-1; tentative D call: TRBD1 (5 bases). V was pared by 6 bases and J by 5 bases, with 17 bases between. The germline V gene encodes CDR1 MNHNS and CDR2 SASEGT. The CDR3 is made up of 15 amino acids. The chain's CDR3 is CASSAIGAADNEQFF. DNA for the CDR3: TGTGCCAGCAGCGCCATAGGGGCGGCCGACAATGAGCAGTTCTTC.

This chain uses TRBV5-1 with TRBJ2-7, with D perhaps given as TRBD1 or TRBD2 (5 bases each). This CDR3 spans 13 amino acids. Germline CDR1 SGHRS, CDR2 YFSETQ. Between the trimmed V and J ends, which lost 6 bases and 2 bases, there was a span of 12 bases. CDR3 sequence: CASNRDGPYEQYF. The DNA of the CDR3 is TGCGCCAGCAACCGGGACGGTCCCTACGAGCAGTACTTC.

This clonotype was recorded a few times. The chain joins TRBV4-2 to TRBJ2-1, with D uncertain. There are 17 residues in the CDR3. Germline V gene sequence: CDR1 LGHNA, CDR2 YNFKEQ. The ends were cut back, 3 bases at V and 2 bases at J, with 17 bases in the middle. CDR3 residues: CASSHFDRPGPYNEQFF. CDR3 in DNA: TGTGCCAGCAGCCATTTCGACCGACCTGGGCCCTACAATGAGCAGTTCTTC.

This chain uses TRBV7-9 with TRBJ2-2, with a possible D match to TRBD2 (5 bases). Germline CDR1 is SEHNR and CDR2 is FQNEAQ (reference sequence). The CDR3 loop spans 15 amino acids. V was cut by 0 bases and J by 3 bases, with 8 bases left in between. CDR3 sequence reads: CASSLAGDYTGELFF. Written as DNA, the CDR3 is TGTGCCAGCAGCTTAGCGGGAGACTACACCGGGGAGCTGTTTTTT.

V gene TRBV9 combines with J gene TRBJ2-2, with 7 bases lining up with TRBD2. Germline V gives CDR1 SGDLS, CDR2 YYNGEE. The V and J ends lost 7 bases and 0 bases, in that order; junction bases with no gene match: 6. The CDR3 consists of 15 residues. CDR3 amino acids: CASAPGGANTGELFF. The CDR3 DNA reads as TGTGCCAGCGCGCCGGGAGGCGCGAACACCGGGGAGCTGTTTTTT.

The gene calls are TRBV15 and TRBJ1-2; D ambiguous. Germline values: CDR1 LNHNV, CDR2 YYDKDF (reference sequence). Trimming took off 1 base at V and 5 bases at J, with 5 bases between the two ends. This CDR3 has 12 amino acids. The CDR3 DNA reads TGTGCCACCAGCAGAGTGGGGTATGGCTACACCTTC. Translating it yields CATSRVGYGYTF. Variable domain in full (rest from reference TRBV15 and TRBJ1-2): DAMVIQNPRYQVTQFGKPVTLSCSQTLNHNVMYWYQQKSSQAPKLLFHYYDKDFNNEADTPDNFQSRRPNTSFCFLDIRSPGLGDTAMYLCATSRVGYGYTFGSGTRLTVV.

This clonotype appeared a few times. For the CDR3, the DNA is TGTGCCAGCAGCTTGGTGGTTCGGGGATGGGGGAACACTGAAGCTTTCTTT. As protein: CASSLVVRGWGNTEAFF. The chain has TRBV5-5 and TRBJ1-1; D gene ambiguous. CDR1 SGHKS and CDR2 YYEKEE come from the germline V gene (reference sequence). The CDR3 sequence is 17 residues long. The V and J ends lost 0 bases and 1 base respectively, with 16 bases between them.

In this sample, this clonotype turned up a few times. The gene calls are TRBV7-2 and TRBJ2-1; the match to TRBD1 covers 8 bases. This CDR3 is 17 amino acids long. The germline CDR1 and CDR2 sequences are SGHTA and FQGNSA. V trimming: 1 base; J trimming: 8 bases; junction bases outside the gene matches: 13. CDR3 protein: CASSLGRFRQGKDEQFF. The CDR3 nucleotides are TGTGCCAGCAGCTTAGGGAGGTTTCGACAGGGGAAAGATGAGCAGTTCTTC.

V is TRBV20-1 and J is TRBJ2-1; D gene uncertain. Germline V gene sequence: CDR1 DFQATT, CDR2 SNEGSKA (reference sequence). Trimming pared 4 bases from V and 0 bases from J, leaving 10 bases between. This CDR3 has 14 residues. The CDR3 region has the DNA TGCAGTGCTATGGCTCGATCCTCCTACAATGAGCAGTTCTTC. It specifies CSAMARSSYNEQFF.

This clonotype was seen a few times. The rearrangement uses TRBV7-6 and TRBJ2-7; TRBD2 might be the D (6 bases). CDR1 and CDR2 from the germline V gene are SGHVS and FNYEAQ. The CDR3 has 14 amino acids. V was cut by 1 base and J by 5 bases, with 12 bases left in between. The chain's CDR3 is CASSLGTTNNEQYF. The DNA for the CDR3 is TGTGCCAGCAGCTTAGGGACTACTAACAACGAGCAGTACTTC.

The chain joins TRBV6-6 to TRBJ2-3, with TRBD1 identical over 10 bases. The CDR3 sequence is 14 residues long. The germline V gene has CDR1 MNHNY and CDR2 SVGAGI (reference sequence). The V gene end was trimmed by 6 bases and the J gene end by 6 bases; junction bases not matched to a gene: 6. CDR3 in amino acids: CASRRGQGEDTQYF. CDR3 in DNA: TGTGCCAGCAGGCGCGGACAGGGGGAGGATACGCAGTATTTT.

This clonotype came up a few times. The chain couples TRBV18 to TRBJ2-1, with D uncertain. The CDR3 totals 14 residues. The germline V gene encodes CDR1 KGHSH and CDR2 LQKENI. V was shortened by 3 bases and J by 1 base, with 7 bases between the two germline ends. The CDR3 nucleotides read TGTGCCAGCTCACCTCTAGAGTCCTACAATGAGCAGTTCTTC. Translated, it gives CASSPLESYNEQFF.

The chain joins TRBV3-1 to TRBJ2-2; TRBD2 aligns across 10 bases. CDR1 is LGHDT, CDR2 YNNKEL, per germline (reference sequence). V shed 9 bases and J 7 bases; nucleotides not matched to a gene: 8. This CDR3 has 14 amino acids. For the CDR3, the DNA is TGTGCCAGTAGCACAGCGGGAGGGATCGGGGAGCTGTTTTTT. This sequence encodes CASSTAGGIGELFF.

V and J are TRBV18 and TRBJ2-5, with 7 positions matching TRBD2. The CDR3 extends over 15 amino acids. From germline, CDR1 is KGHSH and CDR2 LQKENI. Germline trimming cut 0 bases from V and 4 bases from J; bases unmatched to any gene: 5. Here the CDR3 reads CASSPPAGVRETQYF. CDR3 coding DNA: TGTGCCAGCTCACCACCGGCGGGAGTAAGAGAGACCCAGTACTTC.

The chain recombines TRBV15 with TRBJ2-3; possibly TRBD1 or TRBD2 for D (5 bases each). This CDR3 spans 12 amino acids. Per germline, CDR1 LNHNV and CDR2 YYDKDF (reference sequence). V was pared by 4 bases and J by 11 bases, with 13 bases between. CDR3 in DNA: TGTGCCACCAGCACGGGGCCGAACTTGCAGTATTTT. The encoded protein is CATSTGPNLQYF.

The rearrangement links TRBV5-1 to TRBJ2-3; D unresolved. The germline gives CDR1 SGHRS, CDR2 YFSETQ. Trimming removed 3 bases at V and 2 bases at J, with 7 bases between. The CDR3 runs to 13 residues. CDR3 amino acids: CASSSIHTDTQYF. CDR3 in DNA: TGCGCCAGCAGCTCTATACACACAGATACGCAGTATTTT.